The source of this T cell receptor (beta chain) is a study of shared clonotypes between healthy human individuals. On the study more broadly: CD4 naive and CD4 memory each took three plates per donor, while CD8 naive took two and CD8 memory one.

The CDR3 extends over 14 amino acids. The germline gives CDR1 LNHDA, CDR2 SQIVND (reference sequence). Trimming took 10 bases from V and 3 from J, leaving 16 bases between them. Original processing notes: ImmunoSEQ supplied junction-only sequences lacking quality scores, so filtering was different. The assay was immunoSEQ multiplex PCR, and TCRdb's table has in-frame clones only and misses some. The D gene and trimming were derived from the DNA, and the V and J assignments and clone size from that table. The table has 660,000 or so clones, about 96% seen once. The naive CD8 subset, CD45RO-negative cells positively selected for CCR7, excluded terminally differentiated effector memory CD45RA+ cells. Healthy HIV-negative adults without recent acute infections or vaccinations served as donors.

The rearrangement links TRBV19 to TRBJ1-5; D remains ambiguous. The sequenced sample was naive CD8+ T cells sorted from blood. The sequence was obtained from a woman aged 25-40 years in good health. The CDR3 loop is CATTRRDFNQPQHF. The CDR3 coding sequence is TGTGCCACCACCAGAAGGGATTTCAATCAGCCCCAGCATTTT.